Shown below are 3 T cell receptor beta chains from a single sample sequenced in a study of human T cells and chemical hapten exposure. Time point of the sample: pre-sensitization, week 0. Treatment here: therapeutic diphenylcyclopropenone sensitization with weekly scalp DPC. Using its own MiXCR run on the RACE reads, TCRdb lists one record per CDR3 protein. This table holds nearly 110,000 distinct CDR3 sequences, roughly an eighth found once. Sequencing was performed on whole blood, taken in connection with sensitization to the hapten diphenylcyclopropenone (DPC). These receptors all come from a woman aged 45-65 years with alopecia areata. Some clones in this sample may be carry-over from other donors' samples.

Worth noting for this clonotype: A read error may be the cause here, since a much bigger clone is one base away. V usage is TRBV7-2 and J usage is TRBJ1-5; D remains ambiguous. This CDR3 has 15 amino acids. Trimming shortened V by 5 bases and J by 7 bases, and 18 bases separated the two germline ends. Germline V lookup: CDR1 SGHTA, CDR2 FQGNSA. The CDR3 is CASSIEGRPAQPQHF. The CDR3 nucleotides are TGTGCCAGCAGCATAGAAGGCCGCCCGGCCCAGCCCCAGCATTTT.

This sequence joins TRBV18 and TRBJ1-4, with a weak D call TRBD1 (5 bases). CDR3 length equals 17 residues. V was cut by 5 bases and J by 1 base, with 17 bases left in between. In germline, CDR1 is KGHSH, CDR2 LQKENI. DNA for the CDR3: TGTGCCAGCTCAAATCCGGGACGCGGGTTAACTAATGAAAAACTGTTTTTT. As protein: CASSNPGRGLTNEKLFF.

The gene calls are TRBV18 and TRBJ1-6; maybe TRBD1 (6 bases). Germline CDR1 and CDR2: KGHSH and LQKENI. This CDR3 has 15 residues. Trimming took off 3 bases at V and 5 bases at J, with 11 bases between the two ends. CDR3 nucleotides: TGTGCCAGCTCACCCGTCAGGGGCAATAATTCACCCCTCCACTTT. Translating it yields CASSPVRGNNSPLHF.